The T cell receptor (beta chain) under discussion was sequenced for a study of blood T cell repertoires in COVID-19. Study background: Samples of COVID-19 (acute and convalescent) were obtained from the United States, Italy and Spain. From T cells, B-cell-depleted T cells, or PBMCs came the material, which was cDNA or gDNA.

This CDR3 has 14 residues. With V trimmed by 4 bases and J by 0 bases, 1 base remained unmatched. The germline V gene has CDR1 LNHDA and CDR2 SQIVND (reference sequence). Ten or more counts support this clone. Per the original data handling: It was from reference gene primer amplification that nucleated cell counts were estimated. Method: immunoSEQ multiplex PCR; TCRdb's copy keeps in-frame clones and lacks some. V, J and clone size reflect that table, while D and trimming were determined from the DNA. The sample shows under 350,000 clones, approximately 83% of them seen only once. The sample taken for sequencing was peripheral blood. The chain links TRBV19 to TRBJ2-7; 9 nucleotides match TRBD2. The receptor's source is a human donor in a cohort sampled during active COVID-19. CDR3 bases: TGTGCCAGTAGTAGACTAGCGGACTCCTACGAGCAGTACTTC. Protein: CASSRLADSYEQYF.